Shown below are 18 T cell receptor beta chains from a single sample sequenced in a study of blood T cell repertoires in COVID-19. Produced via immunoSEQ multiplex PCR; TCRdb's table is partial and in-frame only. The sample has 25,000 to 35,000 clones; over 90% are singletons. The sample consisted of peripheral blood. The source of these receptors is a human donor in a cohort sampled during active COVID-19.

This clone was counted once. J is TRBJ1-2 and V is TRBV6-6, with TRBD1 as a possible D gene (5 bases). V lost 5 bases, J lost 2 bases, and 15 bases lay in between. Germline V CDR1 and CDR2: MNHNY, SVGAGI (reference sequence). The CDR3 runs to 15 residues. Here the CDR3 DNA reads TGTGCCAGCAGTGCTGACAGATCGAGGAACTATGGCTACACCTTC. This codes for CASSADRSRNYGYTF.

The chain joins TRBV7-9 to TRBJ1-3; D is possibly TRBD1 (5 bases). The CDR3 is 19 amino acids. The V gene lost 3 bases and the J gene lost 0 bases, with 21 bases spanning the gap. Germline V gene lookup returns CDR1 SEHNR and CDR2 FQNEAQ (reference sequence). CDR3 residues: CASSLTGLVSPLSGNTIYF. CDR3 sequence (DNA): TGTGCCAGCAGCTTGACGGGACTGGTATCTCCTCTCTCTGGAAACACCATATATTTT.

The chain links TRBV6-2 or TRBV6-3 to TRBJ2-1; 10 nucleotides line up with TRBD2. V trimming: 6 bases; J trimming: 3 bases; junction bases outside the gene matches: 8. The CDR3 runs to 16 residues. Germline-derived CDR1 and CDR2 are MNHEY and SVGEGT. For the CDR3, the DNA is TGTGCCAGCAGCTCCTCCCTAGCGGGAGACTACAATGAGCAGTTCTTC. Translating gives CASSSSLAGDYNEQFF.

V usage is TRBV7-6 and J usage is TRBJ2-5, with 9 bases aligning to TRBD2. Germline CDR1 SGHVS, CDR2 FNYEAQ. V gave up 0 bases and J gave up 3 bases; unmatched junction bases: 11. The length of the CDR3 is 18 residues. The CDR3, as DNA: TGTGCCAGCAGCTTAGCTGGGCGGGCTAGCGGGGCCAAAGAGACCCAGTACTTC. This codes for CASSLAGRASGAKETQYF.

The rearrangement links TRBV19 to TRBJ1-1, with a tentative D call TRBD1 (5 bases). CDR3 length: 15 residues. V was trimmed by 9 bases and J by 1 base, leaving 18 bases between them. The germline V gene has CDR1 LNHDA and CDR2 SQIVND (reference sequence). The CDR3, as DNA: TGTGCCAGCACTCCATGGGCAGGGCCGAACACTGAAGCTTTCTTT. This gives the protein CASTPWAGPNTEAFF.

This clone was picked up one time. V is TRBV5-8 and J is TRBJ2-6, with TRBD1 as a possible D gene (5 bases). V was trimmed by 0 bases and J by 4 bases, leaving 11 bases between them. The germline CDR1 and CDR2 sequences are SGHTS and YDEGEE. CDR3 length: 16 residues. CDR3 in DNA: TGTGCCAGCAGCTTGGAAACAGGTACCGGGGCCAACGTCCTGACTTTC. Translating it yields CASSLETGTGANVLTF.

This clone showed up just a few times. V and J are TRBV18 and TRBJ1-2; 10 nucleotides match TRBD1. Looked up from germline, CDR1 is KGHSH and CDR2 is LQKENI. CDR3 length: 14 amino acids. Trimming took 5 bases from V and 4 from J; bases not matched to a gene: 4. CDR3 protein: CASSIGTGVYGYTF. The CDR3 DNA reads as TGTGCCAGCTCAATAGGGACAGGGGTCTATGGCTACACCTTC.

A few counts support this clone. The J gene is TRBJ1-2, the V gene TRBV7-9, with a tentative D call TRBD1 (5 bases). Germline CDR1 and CDR2: SEHNR and FQNEAQ (reference sequence). The V end lost 7 bases, the J end lost 2 bases, and 8 bases lay between the germline ends. The CDR3 is 12 residues long. DNA of the CDR3: TGTGCCAGCAATCGGGGGAACTATGGCTACACCTTC. Amino acids: CASNRGNYGYTF.

This chain joins TRBV29-1 and TRBJ2-7, with D unresolved. The CDR3 totals 11 residues. The germline V and J ends were trimmed by 0 bases and 8 bases, with 8 bases remaining between them. CDR1 and CDR2 (germline): SQVTM, ANQGSEA. The CDR3 region is CSVEDRVKQYF. DNA of the CDR3: TGCAGCGTTGAAGATCGGGTCAAGCAGTACTTC.

The rearrangement joins TRBV9 to TRBJ2-5, with TRBD2 identical over 12 bases. This CDR3 comprises 17 residues. Germline V gene data show CDR1 as SGDLS and CDR2 as YYNGEE. Trimming cost V 0 bases and J 5 bases; bases outside gene matches: 8. CDR3 amino acids: CASSVEIGLAGRETQYF. As DNA, the CDR3 is TGTGCCAGCAGCGTAGAAATTGGACTAGCGGGGAGGGAGACCCAGTACTTC.

The chain has TRBV28 and TRBJ1-1, with no clear D. V shed 6 bases and J shed 4 bases, with 18 bases lying between them. The CDR3 extends over 15 amino acids. Germline CDR1 reads MDHEN; CDR2 reads SYDVKM. This CDR3 is CASSSGGLLSTEAFF. As DNA, the CDR3 is TGTGCCAGCAGCTCGGGCGGGTTGCTCAGCACTGAAGCTTTCTTT.

V usage is TRBV11-2 and J usage is TRBJ2-7; possible D gene TRBD2, 6 bases. Trimming removed 2 bases at V and 3 bases at J, with 11 bases between. Germline lookup yields CDR1 SGHAT and CDR2 FQNNGV. This CDR3 has 14 amino acids. The CDR3 reads CASSLRRAGYEQYF. The CDR3 DNA sequence: TGTGCCAGCAGCTTAAGGAGAGCGGGCTACGAGCAGTACTTC.

CDR3 sequence reads: CASSLGIASYEQYF. In nucleotides, the CDR3 is TGTGCCAGCAGCTTAGGGATAGCATCCTACGAGCAGTACTTC. The chain uses TRBV7-6 and TRBJ2-7; D not resolved. Germline values: CDR1 SGHVS, CDR2 FNYEAQ. The length of the CDR3 is 14 residues. The V and J ends lost 1 base and 1 base respectively, with 8 bases between them. The entire variable domain, with the rest obtained from reference TRBV7-6 and TRBJ2-7, is as follows: GAGVSQSPRYKVTKRGQDVALRCDPISGHVSLYWYRQALGQGPEFLTYFNYEAQQDKSGLPNDRFSAERPEGSISTLTIQRTEQRDSAMYRCASSLGIASYEQYFGPGTRLTVT.

The CDR3 DNA reads TGCGCCAGCAGCCAAGATAGGCGGGATTCGGCTTTCTTT. This encodes CASSQDRRDSAFF. The chain recombines TRBV4-3 with TRBJ1-1, with no clear D. The germline V gene encodes CDR1 LGHNA and CDR2 YSLEER. The CDR3 is made up of 13 amino acids. V was clipped by 0 bases and J by 11 bases, with 13 bases between them.

This rearrangement joins TRBV30 to TRBJ2-7, with a possible D match to TRBD2 (5 bases). CDR1 is GTSNPN, CDR2 SVGIG, per germline (reference sequence). The germline V and J ends were trimmed by 3 bases and 4 bases, with 16 bases remaining between them. CDR3 length equals 14 residues. The CDR3 nucleotides read TGTGCCTGGAGGCGGGCTGGGCAGTTATACGAGCAGTACTTC. Translated, it gives CAWRRAGQLYEQYF.

The rearrangement joins TRBV11-2 to TRBJ2-2; D remains ambiguous. V lost 1 base and J lost 6, with 15 bases in between. Germline assignment: CDR1 SGHAT and CDR2 FQNNGV. This CDR3 has 16 residues. The CDR3 spells CASSLALARQAGELFF. As DNA, the CDR3 is TGTGCCAGCAGCTTAGCGTTGGCTCGGCAGGCCGGGGAGCTGTTTTTT.

The V call is TRBV28, the J call TRBJ2-5, with a possible D match to TRBD1 (5 bases). This CDR3 contains 11 residues. The germline V and J ends were trimmed by 7 bases and 8 bases, with 11 bases remaining between them. Looked up from germline, CDR1 is MDHEN and CDR2 is SYDVKM. The CDR3 loop reads CASTLQGTQYF. The CDR3 bases are TGTGCCAGCACCCTCCAGGGCACCCAGTACTTC.

This chain joins TRBV6-5 and TRBJ1-6; 11 bases line up with TRBD1. Trimming at V came to 8 bases and at J to 6 bases, leaving 0 bases not matched to a gene. Germline lookup yields CDR1 MNHEY and CDR2 SVGAGI. This CDR3 has 13 amino acids. The CDR3, as DNA: TGTGCCAGCGGGACAGGGGGTAATTCACCCCTCCACTTT. This codes for CASGTGGNSPLHF.